A single sample is the source of the 17 T cell receptor beta chains below, sequenced in a study of T-cell reconstitution after alpha-beta-depleted transplantation in children. Researchers prepared the TCRbeta library using unique molecular identifiers, the study reports. Using its own MiXCR run on the PCR reads, TCRdb lists one record per CDR3 protein. The table lists 250,000 or so distinct CDR3 sequences, roughly 8.2% of them singletons. The source was PBMCs, mostly from graft donor cells, collected 180 days after TCRalphabeta/CD19-depleted stem cell transplant. All receptors come from a male patient younger than 18 who had a stem cell transplant for acute lymphoblastic leukemia, so the T cells may come from the graft donor.

CDR3 sequence: CASSSSGFSSYEQYF. DNA of the CDR3: TGTGCCAGCAGTTCCAGTGGTTTCAGCTCCTACGAGCAGTACTTC. The chain is built from TRBV6-5 and TRBJ2-7; D unclear. Germline V gives CDR1 MNHEY, CDR2 SVGAGI. The V gene lost 4 bases and the J gene lost 0 bases, with 13 bases spanning the gap. The CDR3 contains 15 residues.

This clonotype was observed at least ten times. The V gene is TRBV5-1, the J gene TRBJ2-2; D tentatively reads TRBD1 or TRBD2 (5 bases each). The CDR3 extends over 13 amino acids. Germline V lookup: CDR1 SGHRS, CDR2 YFSETQ. Deletions cut 5 bases from V and 6 bases from J, with 11 bases between. CDR3 bases: TGCGCCAGCAGGTATCAGGGACCCGGGGAGCTGTTTTTT. This codes for CASRYQGPGELFF.

In this sample, this clonotype turned up many times. V is TRBV28 and J is TRBJ1-5; 7 bases are a match to TRBD1. The trim removed 8 bases at V and 1 base at J, leaving 5 bases unmatched. The CDR3 totals 14 residues. Germline V gene sequence: CDR1 MDHEN, CDR2 SYDVKM. The CDR3 nucleotides read TGTGCCAGCGGCGACAGGGACAGCAATCAGCCCCAGCATTTT. Translating it yields CASGDRDSNQPQHF.

The table lists this clonotype with many counts. The rearrangement links TRBV10-3 to TRBJ1-5; D may be TRBD1 (6 bases). CDR1 and CDR2 from the germline V gene are ENHRY and SYGVKD. The CDR3 covers 18 residues. V was trimmed by 1 base and J by 0 bases, leaving 16 bases between them. CDR3 amino acids: CAISEYRTDFYSNQPQHF. CDR3 coding DNA: TGTGCCATCAGTGAGTACCGGACAGACTTTTATAGCAATCAGCCCCAGCATTTT.

This clonotype was seen many times. The J gene is TRBJ2-3, the V gene TRBV20-1, with 8 bases that match TRBD2. The ends lost 0 bases at V and 1 base at J; junction bases unmatched: 3. This CDR3 spans 15 amino acids. From germline, CDR1 is DFQATT and CDR2 SNEGSKA (reference sequence). CDR3 DNA sequence: TGCAGTGCTAGAGATGCGGGGGGCCGCACAGATACGCAGTATTTT. Protein: CSARDAGGRTDTQYF.

This chain uses TRBV6-1 with TRBJ2-5, with 13 bases matching TRBD2. The J segment lost 0 bases and the V segment lost 7 bases, leaving 14 bases of the junction unmatched. Germline V lookup: CDR1 MNHNS, CDR2 SASEGT. This CDR3 is 19 amino acids long. The CDR3 DNA is TGTGCCAGCACCCCAACTAGCGGGGGGGCAGCCCCGTACCAAGAGACCCAGTACTTC. Its protein product is CASTPTSGGAAPYQETQYF.

This clonotype has ten or more counts. The V and J genes are TRBV24-1 and TRBJ2-1, with 9 bases matching TRBD1. Germline assignment: CDR1 KGHDR and CDR2 SFDVKD. The CDR3 runs to 15 residues. J gave up 5 bases and V 3 bases, and 4 bases lay outside the gene matches. CDR3 loop: CATSDHRDRDNEQFF. The CDR3 nucleotides are TGTGCCACCAGTGATCACCGGGACAGGGACAATGAGCAGTTCTTC.

The table lists this clonotype with many counts. V usage is TRBV12-3 or TRBV12-4 and J usage is TRBJ2-3; D is unclear. The CDR3 is 13 amino acids. The V end lost 4 bases, the J end lost 6 bases, and 11 bases lay between the germline ends. CDR3 DNA sequence: TGTGCCAGCAGTTCAACAATTCGGGATACGCAGTATTTT. It translates to CASSSTIRDTQYF.

The chain recombines TRBV3-1 with TRBJ2-1; no firm D call. The CDR3 has 15 residues. Trimming cost V 1 base and J 8 bases, with 15 bases left between them. The V gene's germline CDR1 is LGHDT and CDR2 YNNKEL (reference sequence). This CDR3 reads CASSQGIPLSHEQFF. As DNA, the CDR3 is TGTGCCAGCAGCCAAGGCATCCCTCTCTCCCATGAGCAGTTCTTC.

Many counts were recorded for this clonotype. The chain employs TRBV29-1 and TRBJ2-5; the match to TRBD2 covers 9 bases. The germline V gene has CDR1 SQVTM and CDR2 ANQGSEA. The CDR3 spans 14 residues. V was clipped by 4 bases and J by 5 bases; unmatched bases: 8. In DNA, the CDR3 is TGCAGCGTTGCGCCGCTAGCGGGAATGGAGACCCAGTACTTC. The encoded protein is CSVAPLAGMETQYF.

This clonotype was counted between two and nine times. This chain connects TRBV11-2 to TRBJ2-3, with 15 bases identical to TRBD2. In germline, CDR1 is SGHAT, CDR2 FQNNGV. V trimming: 5 bases; J trimming: 6 bases; junction bases outside the gene matches: 15. The CDR3 is made up of 19 amino acids. This CDR3 is CASSPLGLAGGIRRDTQYF. The CDR3 nucleotides read TGTGCCAGCAGCCCCCTGGGACTAGCGGGGGGCATCAGGAGGGATACGCAGTATTTT.

This clonotype was found many times. This sequence joins TRBV20-1 and TRBJ2-7, with D possibly being TRBD2 (5 bases). Germline V gene lookup returns CDR1 DFQATT and CDR2 SNEGSKA (reference sequence). This CDR3 comprises 12 residues. V was clipped by 7 bases and J by 7 bases, with 17 bases between them. The CDR3 spells CSDIGPSGEQYF. For the CDR3, the DNA is TGCAGTGATATTGGGCCTTCGGGGGAGCAGTACTTC.

This clonotype was observed once. The J gene is TRBJ2-7, the V gene TRBV7-9; 8 bases match TRBD1. Germline CDR1 is SEHNR and CDR2 is FQNEAQ (reference sequence). The CDR3 runs 17 residues. V gave up 4 bases and J gave up 4 bases; unmatched junction bases: 15. CDR3 sequence (DNA): TGTGCCAGCAGCTACCTAACTACCTCGGACAGGGAATACGAGCAGTACTTC. It is translated as CASSYLTTSDREYEQYF.

The sample holds many counts of this clonotype. The chain is built from TRBV29-1 and TRBJ1-2; D gene ambiguous. Germline V gives CDR1 SQVTM, CDR2 ANQGSEA. The CDR3 runs 16 residues. The V gene lost 0 bases and the J gene lost 4 bases, with 18 bases spanning the gap. CDR3 loop: CSVEDLTDWPPYGYTF. The CDR3 DNA sequence: TGCAGCGTTGAAGATCTAACCGACTGGCCACCCTATGGCTACACCTTC.

In its sample, this clonotype was seen many times. The V call is TRBV5-1, the J call TRBJ2-5, with D unclear. Germline V gene sequence: CDR1 SGHRS, CDR2 YFSETQ. V dropped 4 bases and J dropped 5 bases, with 9 bases sitting between them. The CDR3 is 12 residues long. The CDR3 nucleotides read TGCGCCAGCAGCCTGGGATTTGAGACCCAGTACTTC. Translating gives CASSLGFETQYF.

Ten or more counts support this clonotype. The chain employs TRBV7-3 and TRBJ1-5; D is unresolved. The CDR3 runs 17 residues. V was shortened by 0 bases and J by 4 bases, with 16 bases between the two germline ends. Germline CDR1 and CDR2: SGHTA and FQGTGA. This CDR3 is CASSLTYPGHFNQPQHF. CDR3 nucleotides: TGTGCCAGCAGCTTAACGTACCCCGGGCATTTTAATCAGCCCCAGCATTTT.

In its sample, this clonotype was seen a few times. The chain is built from TRBV28 and TRBJ2-7; 9 bases agree with TRBD1. Germline V lookup: CDR1 MDHEN, CDR2 SYDVKM. The CDR3 extends over 16 amino acids. The V and J ends lost 6 bases and 2 bases, in that order; junction bases with no gene match: 11. CDR3 DNA: TGTGCCAGCAGCTCGAGTAGGGGGACAGGGACCTACGAGCAGTACTTC. This codes for CASSSSRGTGTYEQYF.